What follows is one TCR beta chain and its context. The antigen remains unidentified. Sequenced by immunoSEQ multiplex PCR; TCRdb stores in-frame clones only, minus some. The sample holds approximately 28,000 clones, 80% seen once. With 7 bases removed from V and 4 bases from J, the gap between germline ends came to 11 bases. This CDR3 is 12 amino acids long. Germline V gene data show CDR1 as SQVTM and CDR2 as ANQGSEA. The data were taken from a study of vaccination effects on CD4 cells after COVID-19. Antigen-specific CD4+ T cell clonotypes were called by their expansion after viral peptide-pool culture in ViraFEST. After less than 11 days in culture, the CD4+ T cells were isolated. As their vaccination, participants received two doses of either BNT162b2 or mRNA-1273. Prior SARS-CoV-2 infection was absent in the vaccine recipients, as shown by negative nucleocapsid antibodies. For each well, two million PBMC were cultured with 10 IU/ml IL-2 and roughly 9.2 ug/ml peptides. The authors replaced half the medium with IL-2 medium on days 3 and 7.

This rearrangement joins TRBV29-1 to TRBJ1-5, with no clear D. Sample: CD4+ T cells from PBMCs cultured with SARS-CoV-2 spike peptides, taken after COVID-19 vaccination. The sequence was collected from a human donor who received a COVID-19 vaccine. Some clones in this sample may be carry-over from other donors' samples. The CDR3 DNA is TGCAGCGCATCGGACTTAAATCAGCCCCAGCATTTT. Its translation: CSASDLNQPQHF.